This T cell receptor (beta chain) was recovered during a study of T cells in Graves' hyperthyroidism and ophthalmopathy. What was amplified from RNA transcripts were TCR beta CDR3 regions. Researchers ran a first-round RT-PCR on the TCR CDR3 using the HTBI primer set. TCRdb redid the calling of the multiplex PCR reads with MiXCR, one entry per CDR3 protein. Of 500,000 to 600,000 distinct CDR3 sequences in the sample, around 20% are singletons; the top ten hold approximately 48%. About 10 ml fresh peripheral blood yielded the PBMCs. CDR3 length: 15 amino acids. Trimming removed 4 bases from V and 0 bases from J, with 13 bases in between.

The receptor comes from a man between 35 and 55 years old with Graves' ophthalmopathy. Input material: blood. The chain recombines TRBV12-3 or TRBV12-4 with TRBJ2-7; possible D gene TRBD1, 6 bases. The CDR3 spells CASSSFGGYSYEQYF. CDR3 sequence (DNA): TGTGCCAGCAGTTCTTTTGGGGGCTACTCCTACGAGCAGTACTTC.